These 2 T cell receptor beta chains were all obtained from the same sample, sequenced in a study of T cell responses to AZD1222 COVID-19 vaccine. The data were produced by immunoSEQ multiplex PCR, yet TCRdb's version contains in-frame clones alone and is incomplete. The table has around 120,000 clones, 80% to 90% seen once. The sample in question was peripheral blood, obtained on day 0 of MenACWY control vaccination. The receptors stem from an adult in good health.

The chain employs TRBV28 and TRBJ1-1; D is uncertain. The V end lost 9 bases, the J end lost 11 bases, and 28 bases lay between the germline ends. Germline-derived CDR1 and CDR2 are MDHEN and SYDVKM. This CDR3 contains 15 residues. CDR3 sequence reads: CASNPEAAGSRWAFF. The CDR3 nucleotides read TGTGCCAGTAACCCCGAGGCCGCCGGGTCTAGGTGGGCTTTCTTT.

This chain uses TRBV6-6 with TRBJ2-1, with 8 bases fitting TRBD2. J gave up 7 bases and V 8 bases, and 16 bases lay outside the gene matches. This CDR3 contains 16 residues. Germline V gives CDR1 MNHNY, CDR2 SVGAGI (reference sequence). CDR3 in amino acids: CASGALAGTPENEQFF. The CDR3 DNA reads TGTGCCAGCGGAGCCTTAGCGGGAACGCCTGAGAATGAGCAGTTCTTC.